Detailed here is one T cell receptor (beta chain). This sample is part of a study of T cell changes during pregnancy in multiple sclerosis. Clones were read by immunoSEQ multiplex PCR, and TCRdb kept only the in-frame ones, dropping some. The sample records approximately 70,000 clones, 75% to 95% being singletons. This CDR3 comprises 13 residues. Germline CDR1 is SGHKS and CDR2 is YYEKEE (reference sequence). V lost 4 bases and J 7 bases, leaving 9 bases between the germline ends. The chain employs TRBV5-5 and TRBJ1-6; the D is unclear. This TCR was sampled from a female donor with multiple sclerosis, enrolled in a pregnancy study. Here the sequenced sample was CD4+ T cells from peripheral blood mononuclear cells, taken before pregnancy. As DNA, the CDR3 is TGTGCCAGCAGCGCGACTGTGAATTCACCCCTCCACTTT. Its translation: CASSATVNSPLHF. The entire variable domain, with the rest obtained from reference TRBV5-5 and TRBJ1-6, is as follows: DAGVTQSPTHLIKTRGQQVTLRCSPISGHKSVSWYQQVLGQGPQFIFQYYEKEERGRGNFPDRFSARQFPNYSSELNVNALLLGDSALYLCASSATVNSPLHFGNGTRLTVT.